One sample yielded the 15 T cell receptor beta chains listed below, sequenced in a study of vaccination effects on CD4 cells after COVID-19. The repertoire was sequenced with immunoSEQ multiplex PCR; TCRdb's copy has only in-frame clones and lacks some. This sample has 40,000 or so clones; over 80% occur once, and the top ten carry just under 3%. An approximately 10-day culture period preceded the isolation of CD4+ T cells. These receptors are not linked to any known antigen. Sequencing used CD4+ T cells from PBMCs cultured without peptide, obtained before COVID-19 vaccination. The origin of the receptors is a human donor who received a COVID-19 vaccine.

This rearrangement joins TRBV15 to TRBJ2-7; 11 bases line up with TRBD1. Germline loops: CDR1 LNHNV, CDR2 YYDKDF (reference sequence). The CDR3 sequence is 12 residues long. The ends lost 8 bases at V and 4 bases at J; junction bases unmatched: 1. The CDR3 is CATGQGAYEQYV. The CDR3 coding sequence is TGTGCCACCGGACAGGGGGCGTACGAGCAGTACGTC.

The chain is built from TRBV4-1 and TRBJ1-2, with D perhaps matching TRBD1 (6 bases). Per the germline V gene, CDR1 is MGHRA and CDR2 is YSYEKL. The CDR3 is 14 amino acids. V was shortened by 6 bases and J by 4 bases, with 15 bases between the two germline ends. This chain's CDR3 is CASSLDRTGYGYTF. The CDR3 coding sequence is TGCGCCAGCAGTCTAGACAGGACCGGCTATGGCTACACCTTC.

V is TRBV19 and J is TRBJ2-1, with 7 nucleotides matching TRBD1. The CDR3 loop spans 12 amino acids. Germline V gene lookup returns CDR1 LNHDA and CDR2 SQIVND (reference sequence). The trim removed 10 bases at V and 6 bases at J, leaving 6 bases unmatched. The CDR3 loop reads CATRDSSNEQFF. The DNA of the CDR3 is TGTGCCACCCGGGACAGCTCCAATGAGCAGTTCTTC. Supplemented by reference TRBV19 and TRBJ2-1, the full variable domain reads DGGITQSPKYLFRKEGQNVTLSCEQNLNHDAMYWYRQDPGQGLRLIYYSQIVNDFQKGDIAEGYSVSREKKESFPLTVTSAQKNPTAFYLCATRDSSNEQFFGPGTRLTVL.

CDR3 sequence (DNA): TGTGCCAGCAGCTTGACAGTTAATGAGCAGTTCTTC. Translation gives CASSLTVNEQFF. The chain couples TRBV5-5 to TRBJ2-1; D gene unclear. The CDR3 runs 12 residues. V lost 1 base and J lost 7, with 6 bases in between. CDR1 is SGHKS and CDR2 is YYEKEE in the germline V gene (reference sequence).

The V call is TRBV23-1, the J call TRBJ1-5; D call uncertain. TRBV23-1 has ORF status, its function being uncertain. The CDR3 extends over 15 amino acids. V lost 5 bases and J lost 2, with 13 bases in between. The CDR3 coding sequence is TGCGCCAGCAGTTCACGAACGAGGGGCAATCAGCCCCAGCATTTT. Amino acid sequence: CASSSRTRGNQPQHF.

This clone was counted only a few times. Written as DNA, the CDR3 is TGTGCCAGCAGCCGGGGACAGGGCCTTATTCCAGCTTTCTTT. This gives the protein CASSRGQGLIPAFF. The chain recombines TRBV7-9 with TRBJ1-1; 9 bases agree with TRBD1. The CDR3 spans 14 residues. CDR1 and CDR2 (germline): SEHNR, FQNEAQ (reference sequence). The trim removed 5 bases at V and 10 bases at J, leaving 11 bases unmatched.

The V call is TRBV25-1, the J call TRBJ1-2; the D gene is possibly TRBD1 (6 bases). The CDR3 consists of 13 residues. V shed 9 bases and J shed 2 bases, with 13 bases lying between them. From germline, CDR1 is MGHDK and CDR2 SYGVNS. This CDR3 is CASVGQLNYGYTF. As DNA, the CDR3 is TGTGCCAGTGTAGGACAGCTCAACTATGGCTACACCTTC.

The CDR3, as DNA: TGTGCCAGCAGCTTAGATCGGGATAATCAGACAGTAGCTAACTATGGCTACACCTTC. Its translation: CASSLDRDNQTVANYGYTF. The rearrangement joins TRBV11-2 to TRBJ1-2, with D possibly TRBD1 on 5 matching bases. CDR1 and CDR2 from the germline V gene are SGHAT and FQNNGV. Trimming removed 0 bases from V and 0 bases from J, with 20 bases in between. The CDR3 has 19 amino acids.

The chain joins TRBV19 to TRBJ2-2; no reliable D call. The germline V and J ends were trimmed by 1 base and 9 bases, with 3 bases remaining between them. Looked up from germline, CDR1 is LNHDA and CDR2 is SQIVND (reference sequence). The CDR3 loop spans 11 amino acids. The CDR3, as DNA: TGTGCCAGTAGTATAGGTTGGGAGCTGTTTTTT. This gives the protein CASSIGWELFF.

The chain carries TRBV21-1 and TRBJ1-6; TRBD1 was called by the table and not checked on the DNA. TRBV21-1 has pseudogene status. This CDR3 spans 15 amino acids. As DNA, the CDR3 is TGTGCCAGCGACCGGGACAGGGCATCGAAATCACCCCTCCACTTT. It is translated as CASDRDRASKSPLHF.

The rearrangement joins TRBV6-5 to TRBJ1-6, with D possibly matching TRBD1 (5 bases). The CDR3 loop spans 16 amino acids. V shed 0 bases and J shed 7 bases, with 13 bases lying between them. Per the germline V gene, CDR1 is MNHEY and CDR2 is SVGAGI. DNA of the CDR3: TGTGCCAGCAGTTACTCGTGGGGGACCCAGAATTCACCCCTCCACTTT. This encodes CASSYSWGTQNSPLHF.

The chain uses TRBV28 and TRBJ2-5; D may be TRBD1 (6 bases). The germline V gene has CDR1 MDHEN and CDR2 SYDVKM. The ends were cut back, 8 bases at V and 1 base at J, with 14 bases in the middle. The CDR3 runs 14 residues. The CDR3 sequence: CASRPDRSQETQYF. In DNA, the CDR3 is TGTGCCAGCCGCCCAGACAGGTCCCAAGAGACCCAGTACTTC. Full variable domain (rest looked up from reference TRBV28 and TRBJ2-5): DVKVTQSSRYLVKRTGEKVFLECVQDMDHENMFWYRQDPGLGLRLIYFSYDVKMKEKGDIPEGYSVSREKKERFSLILESASTNQTSMYLCASRPDRSQETQYFGPGTRLLVL.

V usage is TRBV7-3 and J usage is TRBJ1-1; D not resolved. Deletions cut 1 base from V and 2 bases from J, with 11 bases between. This CDR3 region has 15 residues. Germline CDR1 is SGHTA and CDR2 is FQGTGA. The CDR3 is CASSLSAGLNTEAFF. The CDR3, as DNA: TGTGCCAGCAGCTTAAGTGCAGGACTTAACACTGAAGCTTTCTTT.

This clone appeared a few times. The V gene is TRBV28, the J gene TRBJ2-7; 8 bases line up with TRBD1. Unmatched junction bases numbered 6, after V lost 6 bases and J lost 8 bases. CDR1 is MDHEN and CDR2 is SYDVKM in the germline V gene. The length of the CDR3 is 12 residues. The CDR3 nucleotides read TGTGCCAGCAGCGCCGGACAGGGCAAGCAGTACGTC. It yields the protein CASSAGQGKQYV.

The chain employs TRBV24-1 and TRBJ2-3; TRBD2 is a possible D gene (5 bases). Between the trimmed V and J ends, which lost 4 bases and 5 bases, there was a span of 27 bases. The CDR3 has 19 residues. Germline CDR1 and CDR2: KGHDR and SFDVKD. This chain's CDR3 is CATSDYYGSGPGQGDTQYF. CDR3 nucleotide sequence: TGTGCCACCAGTGACTATTACGGCAGCGGCCCAGGTCAAGGAGATACGCAGTATTTT.